What follows describes a single T cell receptor (beta chain). The specificity of this receptor is unknown. Per-base qualities were not stored, and no clone one base away is much larger. The collaborating institutions used their own protocols to collect whole blood in K2EDTA tubes. For TCRbeta analysis, collaborator samples were shipped as frozen whole blood, as isolated PBMCs, or as DNA extracted from either sample type. This sample stems from a study of blood T cell repertoires in COVID-19 (dated by TCRdb to 2020 to 2021). General notes on the study: Samples covering the acute and convalescent phases of COVID-19 were provided by collaborators in the United States, Italy and Spain. The dataset comprised deeply sampled blood TCRbeta repertoires from subjects exposed to, actively infected with, or recovered from COVID-19. Samples were obtained from the ongoing ImmuneRACE study (first 160 participants) and from over 1,000 subjects provided by 6 global collaborators. The material from the prospective study consisted of cDNA or gDNA derived from T cells, B-cell-depleted T cells, or PBMCs. The repertoires were made available in a free public database intended to serve as a resource for research on the immune response to SARS-CoV-2. Sample metadata almost always included a de-identified subject ID, COVID-19 status, age in years and sex. Where available, HLA class I and class II types were obtained from metadata supplied by the sample provider rather than from assay-based typing.

The full study reports these points: Clinical and demographic metadata were provided uncurated, with the amount varying by source and participant.

Deletion took 4 bases off V and 2 bases off J, with a span of 13 bases between the germline ends. The germline V gene gives CDR1 as SGHRS and CDR2 as YFSETQ. The CDR3 holds 14 amino acids from the cysteine to the phenylalanine. The CDR3 DNA has 42 bases and is translated from base 1. TCRbeta CDR3 regions were amplified from genomic DNA by means of the immunoSEQ Assay, a bias-controlled multiplex PCR. As for the authors' bioinformatics: Nucleated cell counts per sample were estimated from amplification of reference gene primers within the assay. To quantify the absolute abundance of each unique TCRbeta CDR3 rearrangement, sequence reads were collapsed and filtered. For each sample, productive Simpson clonality was calculated as the square root of Simpson's diversity index over productive rearrangements. Imported from immuneACCESS, the table was reduced by TCRdb to in-frame sequences with V and J called. These copies leave out some clones; in studies compared against another copy, an unresolved V gene accounts for under half, and the cause of the remainder is not known. For V, J and clone size, that table is used; D and trimming come from the DNA. For this sample the table gives about 84,000 clones, of which 65% to 90% were detected only once. About 1.2% of the sample lies in the top ten.

The sample taken for sequencing was peripheral blood. The receptor's source is a man at least 80 years old with active or convalescent COVID-19. The rearrangement combines TRBV5-1 with TRBJ2-7; the D gene is perhaps TRBD2, from 5 matching bases. The DNA sequence is TGCGCCAGCAGCACGGGCCGGGGAGCCTACGAGCAGTACTTC. It translates as CASSTGRGAYEQYF.